This entry lists 5 T cell receptor beta chains sequenced from one sample in a study of identical twins. TCRdb processed the 5' RACE reads anew with MiXCR; each CDR3 protein has one entry. The sample comprises 1.5 million to 2 million distinct CDR3 sequences, 32% of which are singletons, and about 0.27% rests with the top ten. Sequencing input: cord blood. These receptors originate from a newborn girl in good health.

This clonotype turned up a few times. This chain joins TRBV29-1 and TRBJ2-7, with D perhaps TRBD1 (5 bases). Germline V gives CDR1 SQVTM, CDR2 ANQGSEA. Trimming cost V 7 bases and J 3 bases, with 10 bases left between them. This CDR3 is 11 amino acids long. The CDR3 region has the DNA TGCAGCGGTGGGGCCCTCTACGAGCAGTACTTC. Translation gives CSGGALYEQYF.

In its sample, this clonotype was seen a few times. The rearrangement uses TRBV7-9 and TRBJ2-7, with 10 bases fitting TRBD1. There are 17 residues in the CDR3. Germline assignment: CDR1 SEHNR and CDR2 FQNEAQ (reference sequence). Trimming cost V 5 bases and J 2 bases; bases outside gene matches: 12. CDR3 coding DNA: TGTGCCAGCAGCCCCCAAGCGGGACAGGGGATGGCCTACGAGCAGTACTTC. Protein product: CASSPQAGQGMAYEQYF.

The chain is built from TRBV28 and TRBJ2-4; 8 nucleotides line up with TRBD1. Trimming cost V 3 bases and J 9 bases; bases outside gene matches: 16. This CDR3 region has 17 residues. Germline lookup yields CDR1 MDHEN and CDR2 SYDVKM. CDR3 protein: CASSLARQGIRSGIQYF. The DNA for the CDR3 is TGTGCCAGCAGTTTGGCCAGACAGGGGATCAGGTCGGGCATTCAGTACTTC.

This clonotype was observed a few times. The rearrangement uses TRBV6-1 and TRBJ1-4; D is possibly TRBD1 (6 bases). CDR1 is MNHNS and CDR2 is SASEGT in the germline V gene. Trimming took 9 bases from V and 4 from J, leaving 15 bases between them. This CDR3 has 14 residues. As DNA, the CDR3 is TGTGCCAGTTTCGAGACAGGATTTAATGAAAAACTGTTTTTT. It translates to CASFETGFNEKLFF.

V is TRBV18 and J is TRBJ2-3, with 8 positions matching TRBD1. Trimming removed 11 bases from V and 4 bases from J; junction bases left unmatched: 5. Germline-derived CDR1 and CDR2 are KGHSH and LQKENI. The CDR3 runs to 12 residues. The CDR3 protein is CASVQGADTQYF. DNA for the CDR3: TGTGCCTCAGTACAGGGGGCAGATACGCAGTATTTT.